These 30 T cell receptor beta chains were all obtained from the same sample, sequenced in a study of Tregs in tolerant kidney transplant recipients. The data were produced by immunoSEQ multiplex PCR, yet TCRdb's version contains in-frame clones alone and is incomplete. The data contain some 47,000 clones, around nine tenths of them singletons. Recipients received nonmyeloablative bone marrow transplants from related graft donors, with transient mixed chimerism. The sample consisted of CD8+ T cells from blood (PBMCs), taken 12 months after the transplant. All receptors derive from a human patient who received a combined kidney and bone marrow transplant. Some T cells may have originated in the graft donor.

The count of this clone is one. The chain uses TRBV4-1 and TRBJ1-3; D perhaps matches TRBD1 (5 bases). Germline assignment: CDR1 MGHRA and CDR2 YSYEKL. The CDR3 is made up of 16 amino acids. V shed 1 base and J shed 0 bases, with 10 bases lying between them. Written as DNA, the CDR3 is TGCGCCAGCAGCCAAGTGGGGCAAGCCTCTGGAAACACCATATATTTT. It encodes CASSQVGQASGNTIYF.

CDR3 DNA: TGTGCCAGCAGTGAGACTAGCGCCAATGAGCAGTTCTTC. Its protein product is CASSETSANEQFF. The V and J genes are TRBV6-4 and TRBJ2-1; TRBD2 matches 8 bases. From germline, CDR1 is MRHNA and CDR2 SNTAGT. J was trimmed by 6 bases and V by 3 bases; bases with no gene match: 1. This CDR3 spans 13 amino acids.

The chain has TRBV4-3 and TRBJ2-2; unclear D gene. Trimming pared 4 bases from V and 1 base from J, leaving 10 bases between. Looked up from germline, CDR1 is LGHNA and CDR2 is YSLEER. This CDR3 has 15 residues. CDR3 amino acids: CASSLAVLNTGELFF. In nucleotides, the CDR3 is TGCGCCAGCAGCCTCGCAGTTTTGAACACCGGGGAGCTGTTTTTT.

The chain uses TRBV7-9 and TRBJ2-1, with 12 bases matching TRBD2. CDR1 is SEHNR, CDR2 FQNEAQ, per germline (reference sequence). The CDR3 totals 15 residues. After removal of 3 bases from V and 7 bases from J, the junction contained 4 bases not matched to a gene. In DNA form, the CDR3 reads TGTGCCAGCAGCTTCAGGCTAGCGGGAGGGAATGAGCAGTTCTTC. Amino acids: CASSFRLAGGNEQFF.

The chain couples TRBV6-5 to TRBJ2-1; possibly TRBD1 for D (5 bases). V was trimmed by 2 bases and J by 10 bases, leaving 18 bases between them. The CDR3 contains 15 residues. Looked up from germline, CDR1 is MNHEY and CDR2 is SVGAGI. CDR3 sequence reads: CASSYEQVEIGEQFF. CDR3 DNA sequence: TGTGCCAGCAGTTACGAACAGGTGGAGATAGGGGAGCAGTTCTTC.

The chain is built from TRBV13 and TRBJ1-2; D remains ambiguous. CDR3 length: 15 amino acids. V shed 4 bases and J shed 6 bases, with 18 bases lying between them. CDR1 is PRHDT, CDR2 FYEKMQ, per germline (reference sequence). CDR3 in amino acids: CASSSTGSRFHGYTF. Here the CDR3 DNA reads TGTGCCAGCAGCTCGACCGGCTCCAGGTTCCATGGCTACACCTTC.

The chain uses TRBV11-3 and TRBJ2-1, with D possibly matching TRBD2 (5 bases). CDR1 is SGHNT and CDR2 is YENEEA in the germline V gene. The V end was cut by 3 bases, the J end by 3 bases, with 6 bases between. CDR3 length: 13 residues. The CDR3 reads CASSFDYYNEQFF. CDR3 bases: TGTGCCAGCAGCTTCGACTACTACAATGAGCAGTTCTTC.

This clone was recorded only once. In DNA form, the CDR3 reads TGCGCCAGCAGCCAAGATATAGGGGTGTACACCGGGGAGCTGTTTTTT. This gives the protein CASSQDIGVYTGELFF. The chain combines TRBV4-1 with TRBJ2-2; possibly TRBD1 for D (5 bases). This CDR3 region has 16 residues. Germline V CDR1 and CDR2: MGHRA, YSYEKL. V lost 0 bases, J lost 3 bases, and 11 bases lay in between.

This clone was observed once. J is TRBJ2-2 and V is TRBV7-3; 9 bases map to TRBD1. CDR1 is SGHTA, CDR2 FQGTGA, per germline. The CDR3 runs to 16 residues. V was clipped by 5 bases and J by 5 bases; unmatched bases: 9. The CDR3 protein is CASSLSPGTGTGELFF. The CDR3 coding sequence is TGTGCCAGCAGCCTTAGTCCCGGGACAGGGACCGGGGAGCTGTTTTTT.

The chain has TRBV6-5 and TRBJ2-7; 7 bases are a match to TRBD1. The germline V gene has CDR1 MNHEY and CDR2 SVGAGI. V dropped 2 bases and J dropped 6; count of bases not matched to a gene: 7. This CDR3 region has 14 residues. The DNA of the CDR3 is TGTGCCAGCAGTTACGGGTCACCAGGGGGCGAGCAGTACTTC. It is translated as CASSYGSPGGEQYF.

The gene calls are TRBV4-3 and TRBJ2-7; the match to TRBD1 covers 8 bases. CDR1 and CDR2 (germline): LGHNA, YSLEER. J was trimmed by 5 bases and V by 3 bases; bases with no gene match: 6. The CDR3 contains 14 residues. CDR3 protein: CASSQGQASDEQYF. CDR3 nucleotides: TGCGCCAGCAGCCAGGGACAGGCCAGCGACGAGCAGTACTTC.

The V call is TRBV19, the J call TRBJ2-2, with D possibly being TRBD2 (5 bases). Germline CDR1 and CDR2: LNHDA and SQIVND (reference sequence). This CDR3 is 14 amino acids long. With 5 bases removed from V and 2 bases from J, the gap between germline ends came to 9 bases. The CDR3: CASSAGLNTGELFF. The DNA for the CDR3 is TGTGCCAGTAGTGCGGGCCTCAACACCGGGGAGCTGTTTTTT.

The V gene is TRBV7-9, the J gene TRBJ2-1, with 12 nucleotides matching TRBD2. V dropped 5 bases and J dropped 10; count of bases not matched to a gene: 9. The CDR3 is made up of 15 amino acids. Germline V CDR1 and CDR2: SEHNR, FQNEAQ (reference sequence). CDR3 nucleotide sequence: TGTGCCAGCAGCCACACTAGCGGGGGGAAGGGGGAGCAGTTCTTC. It yields the protein CASSHTSGGKGEQFF.

This clone was found once. The gene calls are TRBV19 and TRBJ2-3, with 7 nucleotides matching TRBD2. This CDR3 contains 17 residues. Unmatched junction bases numbered 8, after V lost 1 base and J lost 1 base. The germline V gene encodes CDR1 LNHDA and CDR2 SQIVND (reference sequence). The CDR3 region is CASSIAGRGMGTDTQYF. CDR3 coding DNA: TGTGCCAGTAGTATAGCAGGGCGGGGGATGGGCACAGATACGCAGTATTTT.

This chain links TRBV7-2 with TRBJ2-7, with a tentative D call TRBD2 (6 bases). The V gene's germline CDR1 is SGHTA and CDR2 FQGNSA. The V gene lost 5 bases and the J gene lost 1 base, with 12 bases spanning the gap. The CDR3 has 14 residues. This CDR3 reads CASSARDSSYEQYF. CDR3 bases: TGTGCCAGCAGCGCCCGGGACTCTTCCTACGAGCAGTACTTC.

This clone showed up just once. CDR3 in amino acids: CASSQVWGVSSTDTQYF. As DNA, the CDR3 is TGCGCCAGCAGCCAAGTCTGGGGGGTATCTAGCACAGATACGCAGTATTTT. The rearrangement uses TRBV4-3 and TRBJ2-3; weak D call: TRBD2 (6 bases). Germline V gene sequence: CDR1 LGHNA, CDR2 YSLEER. The V and J ends lost 1 base and 0 bases respectively, with 14 bases between them. This CDR3 is 17 amino acids long.

V gene TRBV14 combines with J gene TRBJ2-7; D perhaps matches TRBD2 (7 bases). The V end was cut by 4 bases, the J end by 5 bases, with 18 bases between. Germline loops: CDR1 SGHDN, CDR2 FVKESK. This CDR3 spans 15 amino acids. The CDR3 is CASSLIMGGGDEQYF. The CDR3 coding sequence is TGTGCCAGCAGCCTCATCATGGGGGGGGGCGACGAGCAGTACTTC.

This chain joins TRBV19 and TRBJ1-5; the match to TRBD1 covers 10 bases. The CDR3 spans 16 residues. J was trimmed by 4 bases and V by 3 bases; bases with no gene match: 6. Germline CDR1 LNHDA, CDR2 SQIVND (reference sequence). CDR3 DNA: TGTGCCAGTAGTATCTATGGGACAGGGGCGAATCAGCCCCAGCATTTT. It yields the protein CASSIYGTGANQPQHF. Complete variable domain (other parts from reference TRBV19 and TRBJ1-5): DGGITQSPKYLFRKEGQNVTLSCEQNLNHDAMYWYRQDPGQGLRLIYYSQIVNDFQKGDIAEGYSVSREKKESFPLTVTSAQKNPTAFYLCASSIYGTGANQPQHFGDGTRLSIL.

Concerning this clone itself: A single base is all that separates this from a far larger clone, so a read error is likely. This sequence joins TRBV6-1 and TRBJ2-7; D is unresolved. Germline CDR1 and CDR2: MNHNS and SASEGT. The CDR3 consists of 13 residues. The CDR3 region has the DNA TGTGCCAGCAGTGAAGGACTCAGCTACGGGCAGTACTTC. This translates into CASSEGLSYGQYF.

CDR3 DNA: TGTGCCAGCAGCTTCTGGCCCTATAGGACAGATAAATACGAGCAGTACTTC. This translates into CASSFWPYRTDKYEQYF. The chain joins TRBV7-9 to TRBJ2-7; possible D gene TRBD1, 6 bases. Germline-derived CDR1 and CDR2 are SEHNR and FQNEAQ (reference sequence). CDR3 length: 17 residues. V was pared by 3 bases and J by 4 bases, with 22 bases between.

The V call is TRBV7-6, the J call TRBJ2-7, with a possible D match to TRBD1 (5 bases). The CDR3 is 13 amino acids. In germline, CDR1 is SGHVS, CDR2 FNYEAQ. The ends were cut back, 5 bases at V and 3 bases at J, with 11 bases in the middle. The CDR3 sequence is CASSQGLGYEQYF. In DNA, the CDR3 is TGTGCCAGCAGCCAGGGATTGGGCTACGAGCAGTACTTC.

DNA of the CDR3: TGTGCCAGCAGCTTCCTCGGGGACAATGAGCAGTTCTTC. Protein sequence: CASSFLGDNEQFF. The chain links TRBV5-6 to TRBJ2-1; a possible D gene is TRBD2 (5 bases). This CDR3 region has 13 residues. V was pared by 2 bases and J by 5 bases, with 8 bases between. CDR1 is SGHDT and CDR2 is YYEEEE in the germline V gene.

The count of this clone is one. The chain is built from TRBV27 and TRBJ2-1; D possibly corresponds to TRBD1 (5 bases). Germline-derived CDR1 and CDR2 are MNHEY and SMNVEV (reference sequence). The CDR3 runs to 12 residues. V was pared by 1 base and J by 9 bases, with 7 bases between. The CDR3 DNA follows: TGTGCCAGCAGTTTATGGGGCGGTGAGCAGTTCTTC. Its protein product is CASSLWGGEQFF.

The J gene is TRBJ1-5, the V gene TRBV7-8, with 11 bases identical to TRBD1. V shed 1 base and J 6 bases; nucleotides not matched to a gene: 2. Germline CDR1 reads SGHVS; CDR2 reads FQNEAQ. The CDR3 is 15 residues long. CDR3 residues: CASSLGTGGGQPQHF. In nucleotides, the CDR3 is TGTGCCAGCAGCTTAGGGACAGGGGGCGGTCAGCCCCAGCATTTT.

V and J are TRBV6-1 and TRBJ2-3; D gene uncertain. The germline gives CDR1 MNHNS, CDR2 SASEGT. Trimming left V 5 bases short and J 3 bases short, with 6 bases between. This CDR3 spans 12 amino acids. For the CDR3, the DNA is TGTGCCAGCAGTTATATAACAGATACGCAGTATTTT. It yields the protein CASSYITDTQYF.

V gene TRBV7-3 combines with J gene TRBJ2-5, with a weak D call TRBD2 (6 bases). The CDR3 has 13 residues. Between the trimmed V and J ends, which lost 5 bases and 4 bases, there was a span of 11 bases. Germline V gene data show CDR1 as SGHTA and CDR2 as FQGTGA. The CDR3 DNA reads TGTGCCAGCAGCCCGATGGGGGGAGAGACCCAGTACTTC. Protein: CASSPMGGETQYF.

The chain couples TRBV9 to TRBJ2-7; the match to TRBD2 covers 13 bases. CDR1 and CDR2 (germline): SGDLS, YYNGEE. V was pared by 0 bases and J by 4 bases, with 10 bases of the junction left unmatched. This CDR3 is built from 18 residues. CDR3 DNA: TGTGCCAGCAGCGTAGCCGATATGACTAGCGGGGGGCATTACGAGCAGTACTTC. It is translated as CASSVADMTSGGHYEQYF.

The genes are TRBV6-5 and TRBJ2-1; 13 bases fit TRBD2. Trimming at V came to 5 bases and at J to 7 bases, leaving 5 bases not matched to a gene. Germline values: CDR1 MNHEY, CDR2 SVGAGI. The CDR3 loop spans 15 amino acids. The CDR3 protein is CASSPTSGGANEQFF. CDR3 sequence (DNA): TGTGCCAGCAGTCCAACTAGCGGGGGGGCGAATGAGCAGTTCTTC.

The V call is TRBV7-9, the J call TRBJ2-2, with D possibly matching TRBD1 (7 bases). CDR3 length: 16 amino acids. CDR1 is SEHNR, CDR2 FQNEAQ, per germline (reference sequence). The germline V and J ends were trimmed by 6 bases and 0 bases, with 14 bases remaining between them. The CDR3 nucleotides read TGTGCCAGCAGTGCCACAGGGGAGGCGAACACCGGGGAGCTGTTTTTT. It codes for CASSATGEANTGELFF.

V is TRBV7-6 and J is TRBJ2-1; 10 bases are a match to TRBD1. The germline V gene encodes CDR1 SGHVS and CDR2 FNYEAQ. CDR3 length: 16 residues. V shed 1 base, J shed 0 bases, and the junction held 0 bases outside the gene matches. CDR3 DNA sequence: TGTGCCAGCAGCTTAGGGACAGGGGGCTCCTACAATGAGCAGTTCTTC. Translating it yields CASSLGTGGSYNEQFF.